A single sample gave rise to the 8 T cell receptor beta chains below, sequenced in a study of T cell changes during pregnancy in multiple sclerosis (dated by TCRdb to the late 2010s). Libraries were prepared through the immunoSEQ multiplex PCR assay. Drawn from immuneACCESS, this table holds only the in-frame rearrangements with V and J called that TCRdb kept. Clones are partly lost; checked studies trace under half to an unresolved V gene and leave the rest unexplained. A total of about 20,000 clones appear in this sample, around 90% of them only once. The ten most abundant clones make up around 7% of the sample. This sample comprised CD8+ T cells from peripheral blood mononuclear cells, obtained in the third trimester of pregnancy. The receptors were gathered from a female donor in good health, enrolled as a control in a pregnancy study.

The gene calls are TRBV6-1 and TRBJ2-1; 11 nucleotides agree with TRBD2. The V segment lost 4 bases and the J segment 4 bases; nucleotides outside the gene matches: 3. Germline CDR1 reads MNHNS; CDR2 reads SASEGT. The CDR3 has 15 amino acids. The CDR3 nucleotides are TGTGCCAGCAGTGGACTAGCGGGAATATACAATGAGCAGTTCTTC. Protein: CASSGLAGIYNEQFF.

Written as DNA, the CDR3 is TGTGCCAGCAGCCCATGGGGCGGGAGTCCCGAAGAGACCCAGTACTTC. It encodes CASSPWGGSPEETQYF. The V and J genes are TRBV7-2 and TRBJ2-5; TRBD2 matches 7 bases. CDR1 is SGHTA, CDR2 FQGNSA, per germline. This CDR3 spans 16 amino acids. The V segment lost 5 bases and the J segment 3 bases; nucleotides outside the gene matches: 12.

The rearrangement joins TRBV14 to TRBJ2-5; D uncertain. The germline V gene encodes CDR1 SGHDN and CDR2 FVKESK. This CDR3 has 15 residues. The V gene lost 1 base and the J gene lost 3 bases, with 12 bases spanning the gap. CDR3: CASSQVARLKETQYF. The CDR3 region has the DNA TGTGCCAGCAGCCAAGTGGCTAGACTTAAAGAGACCCAGTACTTC.

The chain combines TRBV13 with TRBJ2-7; D may be TRBD1 (5 bases). Germline loops: CDR1 PRHDT, CDR2 FYEKMQ (reference sequence). The CDR3 loop spans 17 amino acids. Deletions cut 5 bases from V and 0 bases from J, with 20 bases between. The CDR3 DNA reads TGTGCCAGCAGCCCGACCGGGCAGGGTTCGACCTCCTACGAGCAGTACTTC. The encoded protein is CASSPTGQGSTSYEQYF.

The rearrangement joins TRBV10-3 to TRBJ1-1, with 7 bases matching TRBD1. The length of the CDR3 is 17 residues. CDR1 is ENHRY and CDR2 is SYGVKD in the germline V gene. Trimming took 0 bases from V and 0 from J; bases not matched to a gene: 7. The CDR3 DNA sequence: TGTGCCATCAGTGAGTCAGGCGGGACAGCAATGAACACTGAAGCTTTCTTT. This codes for CAISESGGTAMNTEAFF.

This sequence joins TRBV5-1 and TRBJ1-1; the match to TRBD1 covers 8 bases. The germline V gene encodes CDR1 SGHRS and CDR2 YFSETQ. The CDR3 spans 16 residues. V was clipped by 6 bases and J by 0 bases; unmatched bases: 10. The CDR3 spells CASKRDRPFMNTEAFF. Here the CDR3 DNA reads TGCGCCAGCAAACGGGACAGGCCTTTCATGAACACTGAAGCTTTCTTT.

The chain is built from TRBV19 and TRBJ1-1; 7 bases line up with TRBD1. CDR3 length: 14 amino acids. V trimming: 6 bases; J trimming: 3 bases; junction bases outside the gene matches: 7. CDR1 is LNHDA, CDR2 SQIVND, per germline (reference sequence). CDR3: CASRAQGWDTEAFF. In DNA form, the CDR3 reads TGTGCCAGTAGAGCACAGGGGTGGGACACTGAAGCTTTCTTT.

This clone occurred many times. The chain recombines TRBV29-1 with TRBJ1-2, with 9 bases fitting TRBD1. Germline V gives CDR1 SQVTM, CDR2 ANQGSEA. This CDR3 comprises 15 residues. V was clipped by 5 bases and J by 3 bases; unmatched bases: 10. DNA of the CDR3: TGCAGCGTTCGGCGTTGGACAGGGGAGTACTATGGCTACACCTTC. It encodes CSVRRWTGEYYGYTF.